This T cell receptor (beta chain) was documented in a study of T-cell memory formation after mild COVID-19. Study results and limitations: Largely, contracting CD4+ clones fell within CM and EM, and contracting CD8+ clones within EMRA. Clones shrinking between day 15 and 85 showed a balanced CD4/CD8 split, and those that grew later tilted toward CD4+. Cross-reactive memory apparently joined, as some responding clones appeared in pre-infection memory.

CDR1 is LGHNA and CDR2 is YNFKEQ in the germline V gene. Trimming removed 6 bases from V and 5 bases from J, with 19 bases in between. The CDR3 sequence is 15 residues long. Constant-segment primers and 5'RACE yielded cDNA libraries for TCR alpha and TCR beta, each carrying sample barcodes and UMIs. TCRdb re-derived calls from the 5' RACE reads in MiXCR, one entry per CDR3 protein. The table has tens of thousands of distinct CDR3 sequences, 25% seen once. Of note for this clonotype: Its matching antigen is unknown.

This chain connects TRBV4-2 to TRBJ2-5; a weak D match, TRBD2 (6 bases). The clonotype originates from a man aged 18 to 30 who had mild COVID-19 (a few samples of this study predate the infection). Cell type and time point are not known. The sequenced sample consisted of PBMCs or a T cell subset sorted from them (not recorded which). The CDR3: CASSSSGGGGETQYF. Written as DNA, the CDR3 is TGTGCCAGCAGTTCCAGCGGAGGTGGGGGGGAGACCCAGTACTTC.